The rows below give T cell receptor beta chains drawn from one sample of a study of cytomegalovirus exposure and HLA in healthy donors. Produced via immunoSEQ multiplex PCR; TCRdb's table is partial and in-frame only. Counted here are 180,000 or so clones, 80% to 90% occurring once; the ten biggest clones make up roughly 9.3%. Sequencing input: PBMCs. The receptors derive from a young man in good health and CMV-seropositive. Each CDR3 is given with its conserved first and last residue. D genes are given only for firm matches. Expanded clones are given a class, and other clones once, few, many or no size at all.

d_gene | j_gene | v_gene | abundance | CDR3aa | CDR3nt
. | TRBJ1-2 | TRBV6-4 | . | CASSKSGVNGYTF | TGTGCCAGCAGCAAATCAGGGGTTAATGGCTACACCTTC
. | TRBJ1-1 | TRBV6-1 | few | CAGTMGRNTEAFF | TGTGCCGGGACTATGGGACGGAACACTGAAGCTTTCTTT
. | TRBJ2-7 | TRBV5-6 | . | CASSLQGSRPTEQYF | TGTGCCAGCAGCTTACAGGGTTCCCGTCCTACCGAGCAGTACTTC
. | TRBJ2-3 | TRBV5-6 | . | CASSEQSDTQYF | TGTGCCAGCAGCGAACAGTCAGATACGCAGTATTTT
TRBD1 | TRBJ2-1 | TRBV7-2 | . | CASSQTGTGYNEQFF | TGTGCCAGCAGCCAGACCGGGACAGGCTACAATGAGCAGTTCTTC
TRBD1 | TRBJ1-4 | TRBV7-9 | few | CASSLAVGTANEKLFF | TGTGCCAGCAGCTTAGCGGTAGGGACAGCTAATGAAAAACTGTTTTTT
. | TRBJ2-3 | TRBV11-2 | . | CASSSPGRGASTDTQYF | TGTGCCAGCAGCTCCCCTGGGAGGGGGGCGAGCACAGATACGCAGTATTTT
TRBD2 | TRBJ2-2 | TRBV11-2 | . | CASSLTSVPGELFF | TGTGCCAGCAGCTTGACTAGCGTCCCCGGGGAGCTGTTTTTT
. | TRBJ1-2 | TRBV9 | . | CASSGRGYTF | TGTGCCAGCAGCGGCCGGGGCTACACCTTC
TRBD1 | TRBJ2-3 | TRBV9 | . | CASSVSIRQGAGDTQYF | TGTGCCAGCAGCGTATCGATACGGCAGGGGGCAGGAGATACGCAGTATTTT
. | TRBJ2-7 | TRBV7-2 | few | CASSPARSLYEQYF | TGTGCCAGCAGCCCCGCGAGGAGCCTCTACGAGCAGTACTTC
. | TRBJ1-2 | TRBV10-3 | . | CAISETGGNYGYTF | TGTGCCATCAGTGAGACAGGTGGAAACTATGGCTACACCTTC
. | TRBJ1-5 | TRBV23-1 | . | CASSPRAAAGGNQPQHF | TGCGCCAGCAGTCCCCGTGCGGCGGCGGGGGGCAATCAGCCCCAGCATTTT
. | TRBJ2-5 | TRBV2 | . | CAQLRGSAQYF | TGTGCCCAACTACGGGGGAGCGCCCAGTACTTC
TRBD1 | TRBJ1-5 | TRBV5-1 | . | CASSLGQGEDPQHF | TGCGCCAGCAGCTTGGGACAGGGGGAGGATCCCCAGCATTTT
. | TRBJ2-3 | TRBV9 | once | CASSRGRNTDTQYF | TGTGCCAGCAGTAGGGGGAGAAACACAGATACGCAGTATTTT
. | TRBJ2-1 | TRBV9 | . | CASSETTSSYNEQFF | TGTGCCAGCAGCGAGACTACCAGCTCCTACAATGAGCAGTTCTTC
TRBD2 | TRBJ2-1 | TRBV29-1 | . | CSVGASGGPGNEQFF | TGCAGCGTTGGGGCTAGCGGGGGGCCGGGCAATGAGCAGTTCTTC
TRBD1 | TRBJ1-1 | TRBV5-4 | . | CASSGTGGTEAFF | TGTGCCAGCAGCGGTACAGGGGGAACTGAAGCTTTCTTT
TRBD2 | TRBJ2-3 | TRBV5-1 | once | CASSLGLAVQDTQYF | TGCGCCAGCAGCTTGGGACTAGCGGTACAAGATACGCAGTATTTT
. | TRBJ2-4 | TRBV27 | . | CASSSGNIQYF | TGTGCCAGCAGTTCCGGAAACATTCAGTACTTC
TRBD1 | TRBJ1-2 | TRBV30 | . | CAWSDVTGVYGYTF | TGTGCCTGGAGTGACGTTACAGGGGTCTATGGCTACACCTTC
. | TRBJ2-3 | TRBV10-2 | . | CASSARDIRTDTQYF | TGCGCCAGCAGTGCCCGGGACATCCGCACAGATACGCAGTATTTT
TRBD2 | TRBJ2-2 | TRBV2 | . | CASSEVSFVGTSAGELFF | TGTGCCAGCAGTGAGGTCAGTTTTGTTGGGACTAGCGCCGGGGAGCTGTTTTTT
. | TRBJ1-3 | TRBV19 | . | CASTSLLTLETVIYF | TGTGCCAGTACCTCCCTCTTAACTCTGGAAACAGTCATATATTTT
TRBD1 | TRBJ1-2 | TRBV2 | . | CAKLYQQGGDYGYTF | TGTGCCAAACTATACCAACAGGGGGGAGACTATGGCTACACCTTC
TRBD1 | TRBJ2-2 | TRBV27 | . | CASRSLTGGPGELFF | TGTGCCAGCAGAAGTTTAACAGGGGGACCCGGGGAGCTGTTTTTT
. | TRBJ2-3 | TRBV4-3 | once | CASSQGGGAGTDTQYF | TGCGCCAGCAGCCAAGGTGGGGGGGCTGGCACAGATACGCAGTATTTT
. | TRBJ2-1 | TRBV29-1 | . | CSVPDGNEQFF | TGCAGCGTTCCCGACGGGAATGAGCAGTTCTTC
TRBD1 | TRBJ2-2 | TRBV15 | . | CATSRTGQGNTGELFF | TGTGCCACCAGCCGGACGGGACAGGGGAACACCGGGGAGCTGTTTTTT
TRBD1 | TRBJ2-7 | TRBV7-9 | . | CASSRPSTGGIYEQYF | TGTGCCAGCAGCCGCCCATCGACAGGGGGAATCTACGAGCAGTACTTC
. | TRBJ1-1 | TRBV4-1 | . | CASSQAGRGATEAFF | TGCGCCAGCAGCCAGGCCGGGCGGGGGGCCACTGAAGCTTTCTTT
TRBD1 | TRBJ2-1 | TRBV19 | . | CASSIPGQGYNEQFF | TGTGCCAGTAGTATACCGGGACAGGGGTACAATGAGCAGTTCTTC
. | TRBJ2-3 | TRBV7-9 | . | CASSPPRPPRGVPDTQYF | TGTGCCAGCAGCCCCCCCCGCCCCCCCCGCGGGGTTCCAGATACGCAGTATTTT
. | TRBJ2-7 | TRBV19 | . | CASGGLYEQYF | TGTGCCAGTGGCGGACTTTACGAGCAGTACTTC
. | TRBJ1-1 | TRBV4-3 | . | CASSQETFRVIAFF | TGCGCCAGCAGCCAAGAGACTTTCAGGGTAATAGCTTTCTTT
TRBD1 | TRBJ1-2 | TRBV14 | . | CASSPGQGTFGYTF | TGTGCCAGCAGCCCCGGACAGGGTACGTTTGGCTACACCTTC
TRBD1 | TRBJ1-2 | TRBV29-1 | . | CSVGPTGTGGYGYTF | TGCAGCGTGGGACCCACCGGAACAGGGGGCTATGGCTACACCTTC
TRBD1 | TRBJ1-2 | TRBV4-3 | . | CASSQEGQGVANYGYTF | TGCGCCAGCAGCCAAGAGGGACAGGGGGTAGCTAACTATGGCTACACCTTC
TRBD2 | TRBJ2-5 | TRBV6-1 | . | CASNRGDQETQYF | TGTGCCAGCAATCGGGGGGACCAAGAGACCCAGTACTTC
. | TRBJ2-3 | TRBV29-1 | . | CSAGEHPTDTQYF | TGCAGCGCCGGAGAACACCCCACAGATACGCAGTATTTT
. | TRBJ1-4 | TRBV2 | . | CASSDDTGTNEKLFF | TGTGCCAGCAGTGACGACACTGGAACTAATGAAAAACTGTTTTTT
. | TRBJ1-5 | TRBV10-2 | . | CASSRQGNQPQHF | TGCGCCAGCAGTCGACAGGGCAATCAGCCCCAGCATTTT
TRBD2 | TRBJ2-5 | TRBV4-2 | . | CASSQGNIGGTQETQYF | TGTGCCAGCAGCCAAGGAAATATCGGGGGGACCCAAGAGACCCAGTACTTC
. | TRBJ2-2 | TRBV7-8 | . | CASSRNTGQNTGELFF | TGTGCCAGCAGCCGGAATACGGGACAGAACACCGGGGAGCTGTTTTTT